Below are 21 T cell receptor beta chains sequenced from a single sample in a study of radiotherapy plus CTLA-4 blockade in lung cancer. The method was immunoSEQ multiplex PCR; TCRdb's version includes in-frame clones alone and lacks a portion of them. The sample includes approximately 60,000 clones, roughly 80% of them seen just once. The sample in question was peripheral blood, obtained from a patient treated with radiotherapy plus ipilimumab. These receptor sequences come from a human donor with non-small cell lung cancer who had a complete response to radiotherapy plus ipilimumab.

The gene calls are TRBV9 and TRBJ1-1; D remains unclear. In germline, CDR1 is SGDLS, CDR2 YYNGEE. The V end was cut by 4 bases, the J end by 0 bases, with 10 bases between. This CDR3 region has 14 residues. The CDR3 spells CASSPQRMNTEAFF. The CDR3 nucleotides read TGTGCCAGCAGCCCTCAACGGATGAACACTGAAGCTTTCTTT.

This clone was seen a handful of times. The genes are TRBV19 and TRBJ1-2; D uncertain. The CDR3 is 11 residues long. Trimming removed 5 bases from V and 14 bases from J, with 15 bases in between. Germline lookup yields CDR1 LNHDA and CDR2 SQIVND (reference sequence). DNA for the CDR3: TGTGCCAGTAGTTCCGGGCCGACGAGGACCTTC. Protein sequence: CASSSGPTRTF. Supplemented by reference TRBV19 and TRBJ1-2, the full variable domain reads DGGITQSPKYLFRKEGQNVTLSCEQNLNHDAMYWYRQDPGQGLRLIYYSQIVNDFQKGDIAEGYSVSREKKESFPLTVTSAQKNPTAFYLCASSSGPTRTFGSGTRLTVV.

V is TRBV5-1 and J is TRBJ2-3; tentatively, D is TRBD2 (6 bases). Trimming took off 4 bases at V and 1 base at J, with 13 bases between the two ends. Germline V gene sequence: CDR1 SGHRS, CDR2 YFSETQ. CDR3 length equals 15 residues. The CDR3 region is CASSRGLPRTDTQYF. The DNA of the CDR3 is TGCGCCAGCAGCCGGGGACTCCCCCGCACAGATACGCAGTATTTT.

This chain uses TRBV4-1 with TRBJ2-2; D gene ambiguous. CDR1 and CDR2 (germline): MGHRA, YSYEKL. Trimming took 4 bases from V and 6 from J, leaving 12 bases between them. The CDR3 sequence is 14 residues long. The CDR3 is CASSPRTIAGELFF. The CDR3 nucleotides read TGCGCCAGCAGCCCCCGGACCATCGCCGGGGAGCTGTTTTTT.

The rearrangement uses TRBV9 and TRBJ2-1; 10 bases are a match to TRBD2. Per germline, CDR1 SGDLS and CDR2 YYNGEE. This CDR3 contains 15 residues. Trimming took 0 bases from V and 8 from J; bases not matched to a gene: 5. CDR3 sequence (DNA): TGTGCCAGCAGCGTAGTTAGCGGGGGGTTTGATGAGCAGTTCTTC. As protein: CASSVVSGGFDEQFF.

The J gene is TRBJ2-1, the V gene TRBV11-2; the match to TRBD2 covers 10 bases. The germline CDR1 and CDR2 sequences are SGHAT and FQNNGV. Trimming at V came to 1 base and at J to 13 bases, leaving 10 bases not matched to a gene. The CDR3 sequence is 15 residues long. This CDR3 reads CASSLVASGSIVQFF. In DNA form, the CDR3 reads TGTGCCAGCAGCTTAGTGGCTAGCGGGAGTATTGTACAGTTCTTC. The whole variable domain, filled in from reference TRBV11-2 and TRBJ2-1, reads EAGVAQSPRYKIIEKRQSVAFWCNPISGHATLYWYQQILGQGPKLLIQFQNNGVVDDSQLPKDRFSAERLKGVDSTLKIQPAKLEDSAVYLCASSLVASGSIVQFFGPGTRLTVL.

J is TRBJ1-1 and V is TRBV4-1; D unresolved. CDR1 and CDR2 from the germline V gene are MGHRA and YSYEKL. Trimming took 4 bases from V and 5 from J, leaving 17 bases between them. The CDR3 consists of 15 residues. Here the CDR3 DNA reads TGCGCCAGCAGCCCGCCCGGCGGGGTATGGACTGAAGCTTTCTTT. It translates to CASSPPGGVWTEAFF.

This chain links TRBV6-1 with TRBJ1-4, with 8 bases matching TRBD1. The CDR3 is 14 residues long. With 11 bases clipped from V and 5 bases from J, the junction kept 10 bases outside the gene matches. Germline CDR1 and CDR2: MNHNS and SASEGT. CDR3: CAVHPGQANEKLFF. CDR3 nucleotides: TGTGCCGTTCACCCGGGACAGGCCAATGAAAAACTGTTTTTT.

This clone came up a few times. The V gene is TRBV7-9, the J gene TRBJ1-2; D unclear. The CDR3 contains 14 residues. The germline V gene encodes CDR1 SEHNR and CDR2 FQNEAQ (reference sequence). V shed 6 bases and J shed 1 base, with 12 bases lying between them. The CDR3 region has the DNA TGTGCCAGCAGACGAGGAGAGGTTAACTATGGCTACACCTTC. Protein: CASRRGEVNYGYTF.

The chain combines TRBV7-2 with TRBJ2-1, with TRBD2 as a possible D gene (6 bases). This CDR3 has 14 amino acids. Germline-derived CDR1 and CDR2 are SGHTA and FQGNSA. V was cut by 3 bases and J by 9 bases, with 15 bases left in between. The DNA for the CDR3 is TGTGCCAGCAGCTTTAACCGGGGGATAGGTGAGCAGTTCTTC. Translating it yields CASSFNRGIGEQFF.

The chain uses TRBV7-8 and TRBJ1-2; D is undetermined. V was trimmed by 3 bases and J by 2 bases, leaving 10 bases between them. Germline CDR1 SGHVS, CDR2 FQNEAQ. This CDR3 is built from 14 residues. The CDR3 bases are TGTGCCAGCAGCTTCGAAGGGTCGAACTATGGCTACACCTTC. As protein: CASSFEGSNYGYTF.

By share of the sample, this clone is medium-sized (0.01 to 0.1%). The CDR3 nucleotides are TGTGCCAGCTCACCAAGTGGGCAGAATAATTCACCCCTCCACTTT. It encodes CASSPSGQNNSPLHF. This chain links TRBV18 with TRBJ1-6; no reliable D call. The V and J ends lost 2 bases and 5 bases respectively, with 10 bases between them. This CDR3 is built from 15 residues. Germline CDR1 is KGHSH and CDR2 is LQKENI.

This clone was found once. In nucleotides, the CDR3 is TGTGCCAGCAGCGTAGTAGCGGGGGCTAGCACAGATACGCAGTATTTT. Its protein product is CASSVVAGASTDTQYF. This chain joins TRBV9 and TRBJ2-3; 9 positions match TRBD2. Germline V gene data show CDR1 as SGDLS and CDR2 as YYNGEE. Germline trimming cut 0 bases from V and 0 bases from J; bases unmatched to any gene: 2. The CDR3 runs 16 residues.

This chain joins TRBV30 and TRBJ1-1; perhaps TRBD1 as D (6 bases). The CDR3 is 13 residues long. Trimming took 4 bases from V and 11 from J, leaving 20 bases between them. CDR1 GTSNPN and CDR2 SVGIG come from the germline V gene (reference sequence). Written as DNA, the CDR3 is TGTGCCTGGACGCAGGGGTCGGGGGGCGCTGCTTTCTTT. Amino acids: CAWTQGSGGAAFF.

The gene calls are TRBV27 and TRBJ1-2; no definite D call. V dropped 6 bases and J dropped 8 bases, with 16 bases sitting between them. Per the germline V gene, CDR1 is MNHEY and CDR2 is SMNVEV (reference sequence). The CDR3 sequence is 13 residues long. This CDR3 is CASSPFEGWGYTF. CDR3 DNA sequence: TGTGCCAGCAGCCCCTTTGAGGGTTGGGGCTACACCTTC.

The DNA for the CDR3 is TGTGCCAGCAGTGAACTACAGGGGGACCTCTATGGCTACACCTTC. Translation gives CASSELQGDLYGYTF. V is TRBV6-1 and J is TRBJ1-2; 8 bases line up with TRBD1. CDR1 and CDR2 from the germline V gene are MNHNS and SASEGT. The V and J ends lost 2 bases and 4 bases, in that order; junction bases with no gene match: 6. This CDR3 contains 15 residues.

This clone has only one observation. J is TRBJ1-2 and V is TRBV30; D is possibly TRBD1 (5 bases). Trimming removed 2 bases from V and 5 bases from J, with 24 bases in between. The V gene's germline CDR1 is GTSNPN and CDR2 SVGIG (reference sequence). The CDR3 is 17 amino acids. CDR3 loop: CAWSSPGRGRTRYGYTF. The CDR3 bases are TGTGCCTGGAGTTCCCCGGGACGTGGCAGGACCCGGTATGGCTACACCTTC.

The rearrangement links TRBV9 to TRBJ2-2, with no clear D. Trimming stripped 4 bases from V and 2 bases from J, with 18 bases between. Germline values: CDR1 SGDLS, CDR2 YYNGEE. This CDR3 is 17 amino acids long. CDR3 in amino acids: CASSIRGEAFNTGELFF. The DNA for the CDR3 is TGTGCCAGCAGCATCCGAGGCGAGGCCTTCAACACCGGGGAGCTGTTTTTT.

J is TRBJ2-5 and V is TRBV6-5; 7 bases align to TRBD1. Trimming removed 4 bases from V and 3 bases from J; junction bases left unmatched: 5. CDR3 length equals 14 residues. Germline values: CDR1 MNHEY, CDR2 SVGAGI. The CDR3 DNA sequence: TGTGCCAGCAGTTTGACAGGGCTGGAAGAGACCCAGTACTTC. This codes for CASSLTGLEETQYF.

The chain has TRBV5-4 and TRBJ1-2, with 8 bases that match TRBD1. The CDR3 contains 15 residues. Germline CDR1 and CDR2: SGHNT and YYREEE (reference sequence). The V gene end was trimmed by 4 bases and the J gene end by 2 bases; junction bases not matched to a gene: 7. The CDR3 region is CASSQGQVKNYGYTF. The CDR3 nucleotides read TGTGCCAGCAGCCAGGGACAGGTGAAAAACTATGGCTACACCTTC.

The V gene is TRBV5-5, the J gene TRBJ1-5, with D unresolved. Per germline, CDR1 SGHKS and CDR2 YYEKEE (reference sequence). Trimming left V 4 bases short and J 6 bases short, with 17 bases between. The CDR3 loop spans 15 amino acids. The CDR3 loop reads CASSGAAGFSQPQHF. In DNA, the CDR3 is TGTGCCAGCAGCGGCGCGGCGGGGTTCAGTCAGCCCCAGCATTTT.